This is a list of T cell receptor beta chains from one sample in a study of T cell responses to AZD1222 COVID-19 vaccine. Profiling relied on immunoSEQ multiplex PCR, and the TCRdb table lists in-frame clones only, not all of them. The sample lists around 150,000 clones, around 90% occurring once. The source was peripheral blood, collected 28 days after the second AZD1222 dose. The origin of the receptors is an adult who received the AZD1222 COVID-19 vaccine. Each CDR3 is given with its conserved first and last residue. The D gene is left open where the match is weak. Some rows mark clone size as missing; the rest say once, few, many or name a class of expanded clone.

v_gene,j_gene,abundance,d_gene,CDR3aa,CDR3nt
TRBV7-2,TRBJ2-2,NA,NA,CASSLRLANTGELFF,TGTGCCAGCAGCTTACGACTAGCGAACACCGGGGAGCTGTTTTTT
TRBV29-1,TRBJ2-1,NA,TRBD2,CSADTSGVINEQFF,TGCAGCGCCGATACTAGCGGGGTGATTAATGAGCAGTTCTTC
TRBV29-1,TRBJ2-7,NA,NA,CSVGDPSNSYEQYF,TGCAGCGTTGGGGATCCCTCAAACTCCTACGAGCAGTACTTC
TRBV27,TRBJ2-7,NA,NA,CASSFGPFYEQYF,TGTGCCAGCAGTTTCGGACCGTTCTACGAGCAGTACTTC
TRBV4-1,TRBJ2-2,NA,NA,CASSQGPGAGELFF,TGCGCCAGCAGCCAAGGCCCCGGGGCCGGGGAGCTGTTTTTT
TRBV7-8,TRBJ2-7,NA,NA,CASSLEVRDYEQYF,TGTGCCAGCAGCTTAGAGGTCAGGGACTACGAGCAGTACTTC
TRBV7-2,TRBJ2-1,NA,NA,CASSLAADPYNEQFF,TGTGCCAGCAGCTTAGCAGCGGATCCGTACAATGAGCAGTTCTTC
TRBV2,TRBJ1-6,once,NA,CASSGQGMGSPLHF,TGTGCCAGCAGTGGTCAGGGGATGGGGTCACCCCTCCACTTT
TRBV6-5,TRBJ2-3,NA,NA,CASSPSASSTDTQYF,TGTGCCAGCAGTCCCTCGGCTTCTAGCACAGATACGCAGTATTTT
TRBV9,TRBJ1-4,NA,TRBD1,CASGQGTPNEKLFF,TGTGCCAGCGGACAGGGGACGCCTAATGAAAAACTGTTTTTT
TRBV20-1,TRBJ1-1,NA,TRBD1,CSASEGADAEAFF,TGCAGTGCTAGTGAGGGGGCGGATGCCGAAGCTTTCTTT
TRBV4-1,TRBJ2-7,NA,NA,CASSLETLGEQYF,TGCGCCAGCAGCCTCGAAACCCTCGGGGAGCAGTACTTC
TRBV18,TRBJ1-4,NA,NA,CASSLGEGTEKLFF,TGTGCCAGCTCCCTCGGGGAGGGGACTGAAAAACTGTTTTTT
TRBV2,TRBJ2-7,NA,NA,CASKGVSEQYF,TGTGCCAGCAAGGGGGTAAGCGAGCAGTACTTC
TRBV7-3,TRBJ1-2,NA,NA,CASSLGREHGYTF,TGTGCCAGCAGCTTAGGCAGGGAACATGGCTACACCTTC
TRBV3-1/TRBV3-2,TRBJ2-2,NA,NA,CASSQDQGITGELFF,TGTGCCAGCAGCCAAGATCAAGGTATCACCGGGGAGCTGTTTTTT
TRBV9,TRBJ1-1,NA,NA,CASSYTGTEAFF,TGTGCCAGCAGCTACACGGGCACTGAAGCTTTCTTT
TRBV6-5,TRBJ1-2,NA,TRBD1,CASRSVGQSNYGYTF,TGTGCCAGCAGGTCTGTGGGACAGAGTAACTATGGCTACACCTTC
TRBV12-5,TRBJ1-5,NA,NA,CASGIDIIKGSNQPQHF,TGTGCTAGTGGCATCGACATCATAAAGGGGTCCAATCAGCCCCAGCATTTT
TRBV6-5,TRBJ1-2,NA,TRBD1,CASSYSSAGGGYGYTF,TGTGCCAGCAGTTACTCTTCGGCAGGGGGTGGCTATGGCTACACCTTC
TRBV18,TRBJ2-3,once,NA,CASSPRVTDTQYF,TGTGCCAGCTCACCAAGGGTGACAGATACGCAGTATTTT
TRBV4-1,TRBJ2-7,once,NA,CASSFGVSSYEQYF,TGCGCCAGCAGCTTCGGGGTGAGCTCCTACGAGCAGTACTTC
TRBV19,TRBJ2-2,once,NA,CASSITGKVGELFF,TGTGCCAGTAGTATAACAGGGAAGGTCGGGGAGCTGTTTTTT
TRBV7-2,TRBJ1-5,NA,NA,CASSFREGQPQHF,TGTGCCAGCAGCTTCAGGGAAGGGCAGCCCCAGCATTTT
TRBV27,TRBJ2-1,NA,NA,CASSLLGYAEQFF,TGTGCCAGCAGTTTACTAGGCTACGCAGAGCAGTTCTTC
TRBV7-2,TRBJ2-7,NA,NA,CASSPYSGRQYF,TGTGCCAGCAGCCCTTATAGCGGTAGGCAGTACTTC
TRBV7-8,TRBJ2-1,NA,TRBD2,CASSSRTSGGSDNEQFF,TGTGCCAGCAGCTCCCGGACTAGCGGGGGTTCGGACAATGAGCAGTTCTTC
TRBV28,TRBJ1-4,NA,NA,CASSPDSATNEKLFF,TGTGCCAGCAGCCCAGACAGCGCAACTAATGAAAAACTGTTTTTT
TRBV15,TRBJ1-1,NA,TRBD1,CATSRDGLQGARTEAFF,TGTGCCACCAGCAGAGATGGGCTACAGGGGGCAAGGACTGAAGCTTTCTTT
TRBV7-8,TRBJ1-2,NA,TRBD1,CASSSKTGVGYTF,TGTGCCAGCAGCTCTAAGACAGGGGTGGGCTACACCTTC
TRBV10-3,TRBJ1-1,NA,NA,CAIRVTQNTEAFF,TGTGCCATCAGGGTGACACAGAACACTGAAGCTTTCTTT
TRBV19,TRBJ2-1,NA,TRBD1,CASSRWGQGSNEQFF,TGTGCCAGTAGTAGATGGGGACAGGGATCCAATGAGCAGTTCTTC
TRBV19,TRBJ1-4,NA,NA,CASSPRTKEKLFF,TGTGCCAGTAGTCCACGGACTAAGGAAAAACTGTTTTTT
TRBV5-1,TRBJ1-3,NA,NA,CASSLSRSSGNTIYF,TGCGCCAGCAGCTTGTCACGTAGCTCTGGAAACACCATATATTTT
TRBV19,TRBJ2-2,NA,NA,CASSYLPRGGELFF,TGTGCCAGTAGTTATCTCCCGAGGGGCGGGGAGCTGTTTTTT
TRBV3-1/TRBV3-2,TRBJ1-1,NA,NA,CASSALTFDTEAFF,TGTGCCAGCAGCGCCCTGACGTTTGACACTGAAGCTTTCTTT
TRBV29-1,TRBJ1-5,once,TRBD1,CSVLDRGGLAQHF,TGCAGCGTCCTAGACAGGGGGGGTTTGGCCCAGCATTTT
TRBV18,TRBJ2-7,NA,NA,CASSPADRSYEQYF,TGTGCCAGCTCACCGGCGGACAGATCCTACGAGCAGTACTTC
TRBV10-1,TRBJ1-1,once,NA,CASSYGGNTEAFF,TGCGCCAGCTCATACGGAGGGAACACTGAAGCTTTCTTT
TRBV6-2/TRBV6-3,TRBJ2-5,NA,TRBD2,CASSLAGGRKTQYF,TGTGCCAGCAGCTTAGCGGGGGGGCGGAAGACCCAGTACTTC
TRBV4-1,TRBJ2-1,NA,NA,CASSQDVFRTRGRNEQFF,TGCGCCAGCAGCCAAGATGTTTTTAGGACGCGGGGTCGCAATGAGCAGTTCTTC
TRBV7-9,TRBJ2-6,NA,NA,CASSGEDRTLSGANVLTF,TGTGCCAGCAGCGGAGAGGACCGGACTCTCTCTGGGGCCAACGTCCTGACTTTC